This passage covers 20 T cell receptor beta chains from one sample sequenced in a study of blood T cell repertoires in COVID-19. The repertoire was sequenced with immunoSEQ multiplex PCR; TCRdb's copy has only in-frame clones and lacks some. The table shows approximately 300,000 clones, with more than 80% occurring only once. The sequenced material came from peripheral blood. These receptor sequences come from a woman aged 30 to 39 with COVID-19, enrolled during active disease.

The chain employs TRBV7-3 and TRBJ2-1, with 10 bases aligning to TRBD2. The CDR3 loop spans 15 amino acids. CDR1 and CDR2 (germline): SGHTA, FQGTGA. After removal of 0 bases from V and 10 bases from J, the junction contained 6 bases not matched to a gene. Here the CDR3 reads CASSLTLAGVKEQFF. In DNA form, the CDR3 reads TGTGCCAGCAGCTTAACGCTAGCGGGAGTGAAAGAGCAGTTCTTC.

The CDR3 DNA reads TGTGCCAGCAGACCCGGTGGAGGATCTGGAAACACCATATATTTT. Amino acids: CASRPGGGSGNTIYF. The chain is built from TRBV27 and TRBJ1-3; D is uncertain. V was trimmed by 6 bases and J by 1 base, leaving 13 bases between them. CDR3 length equals 15 residues. Germline V gene data show CDR1 as MNHEY and CDR2 as SMNVEV (reference sequence).

This clone was seen once. V is TRBV24-1 and J is TRBJ2-3, with 9 bases that match TRBD1. The germline V gene has CDR1 KGHDR and CDR2 SFDVKD. The CDR3 sequence is 17 residues long. V was pared by 3 bases and J by 2 bases, with 8 bases of the junction left unmatched. The CDR3 reads CATSDPRTGVATDTQYF. For the CDR3, the DNA is TGTGCCACCAGTGATCCTCGGACAGGGGTTGCCACAGATACGCAGTATTTT.

This chain links TRBV3-1 (or the pseudogene TRBV3-2) with TRBJ2-5; 10 nucleotides agree with TRBD2. Germline lookup yields CDR1 LGHDT and CDR2 YNNKEL (reference sequence). This CDR3 spans 16 amino acids. Losses at the gene ends were 4 bases for V and 5 bases for J; bases not matched to a gene: 10. CDR3 in amino acids: CASSPGLAGVGETQYF. The CDR3 DNA reads as TGTGCCAGCAGCCCCGGGCTAGCGGGAGTGGGGGAGACCCAGTACTTC.

This clone was seen once. This sequence joins TRBV24-1 and TRBJ1-2, with D perhaps TRBD1 (6 bases). Looked up from germline, CDR1 is KGHDR and CDR2 is SFDVKD. The CDR3 has 13 residues. Between the trimmed V and J ends, which lost 3 bases and 4 bases, there was a span of 8 bases. The CDR3 region has the DNA TGTGCCACCAGTGATGGACAGTTCTATGGCTACACCTTC. This sequence encodes CATSDGQFYGYTF.

This clone appeared once. The chain employs TRBV9 and TRBJ2-5; 7 bases are a match to TRBD1. Germline V gene lookup returns CDR1 SGDLS and CDR2 YYNGEE. The CDR3 spans 15 residues. The V segment lost 4 bases and the J segment 9 bases; nucleotides outside the gene matches: 15. CDR3 nucleotides: TGTGCCAGCAGCCCATCTGCCGGGACAGAAGGTGCCCAGTACTTC. Its protein is CASSPSAGTEGAQYF.

This chain uses TRBV30 with TRBJ2-7, with D perhaps matching TRBD2 (5 bases). Trimming took 4 bases from V and 4 from J, leaving 20 bases between them. Germline V gives CDR1 GTSNPN, CDR2 SVGIG (reference sequence). There are 15 residues in the CDR3. CDR3 nucleotides: TGTGCCTGGAAGAGAGGGTCCTCCCCCGCTTACGAGCAGTACTTC. Translated: CAWKRGSSPAYEQYF.

The gene calls are TRBV27 and TRBJ1-5; TRBD1 matches at 7 bases. The junction had 12 bases not matched to a gene; V was cut back by 7 bases and J by 3 bases. Germline-derived CDR1 and CDR2 are MNHEY and SMNVEV (reference sequence). The CDR3 spans 16 residues. The CDR3 nucleotides are TGTGCCAGCAAACCTCGAGGGGGCGTCTCCAATCAGCCCCAGCATTTT. It codes for CASKPRGGVSNQPQHF.

The V gene is TRBV5-6, the J gene TRBJ1-2; tentative D call: TRBD1 (5 bases). Germline CDR1 and CDR2: SGHDT and YYEEEE. The V and J ends lost 2 bases and 6 bases respectively, with 14 bases between them. The length of the CDR3 is 14 residues. CDR3 protein: CASSLSGAVDGYTF. The CDR3 nucleotides are TGTGCCAGCAGCTTAAGCGGGGCAGTAGATGGCTACACCTTC.

The sample holds a few counts of this clone. CDR3 protein: CASSLGLEWDTGELFF. The CDR3 nucleotides are TGCGCCAGCAGCTTGGGTCTGGAGTGGGACACCGGGGAGCTGTTTTTT. The genes are TRBV5-1 and TRBJ2-2; D is unresolved. Per the germline V gene, CDR1 is SGHRS and CDR2 is YFSETQ. V dropped 0 bases and J dropped 3 bases, with 12 bases sitting between them. The CDR3 contains 16 residues.

This chain links TRBV13 with TRBJ2-1, with 14 bases fitting TRBD2. Per the germline V gene, CDR1 is PRHDT and CDR2 is FYEKMQ (reference sequence). The V gene end was trimmed by 5 bases and the J gene end by 8 bases; junction bases not matched to a gene: 8. The CDR3 consists of 16 residues. CDR3 protein: CASSIQTSGRGYEQFF. The CDR3 DNA follows: TGTGCCAGCAGCATACAGACTAGCGGGAGGGGTTATGAGCAGTTCTTC.

This chain joins TRBV3-1 (or the pseudogene TRBV3-2) and TRBJ1-6; 10 bases line up with TRBD1. This CDR3 is 15 amino acids long. Germline V lookup: CDR1 LGHDT, CDR2 YNNKEL (reference sequence). Trimming at V came to 4 bases and at J to 7 bases, leaving 4 bases not matched to a gene. The CDR3 loop is CASSRQGAENSPLHF. The CDR3 DNA reads as TGTGCCAGCAGCCGACAGGGGGCGGAGAATTCACCCCTCCACTTT.

The chain couples TRBV24-1 to TRBJ2-1, with 10 bases matching TRBD1. Germline CDR1 reads KGHDR; CDR2 reads SFDVKD. CDR3 size: 16 residues. V dropped 1 base and J dropped 2; count of bases not matched to a gene: 1. The CDR3 loop reads CATSDFGTGAYNEQFF. The DNA of the CDR3 is TGTGCCACCAGTGATTTTGGGACAGGGGCCTACAATGAGCAGTTCTTC.

The chain joins TRBV29-1 to TRBJ1-1, with 9 nucleotides matching TRBD1. CDR1 and CDR2 from the germline V gene are SQVTM and ANQGSEA. The junction had 3 bases not matched to a gene; V was cut back by 7 bases and J by 3 bases. CDR3 length equals 12 residues. CDR3 nucleotides: TGCAGCGCCCGGGACAGGGACACTGAAGCTTTCTTT. It translates to CSARDRDTEAFF.

The chain uses TRBV12-3 or TRBV12-4 and TRBJ1-2; D is unclear. The CDR3 extends over 13 amino acids. V was shortened by 6 bases and J by 7 bases, with 15 bases between the two germline ends. The CDR3 loop is CASSEGSGSGYTF. The DNA of the CDR3 is TGTGCCAGCAGCGAGGGCAGCGGAAGTGGCTACACCTTC.

J is TRBJ2-6 and V is TRBV19, with D tentatively TRBD1 (5 bases). The germline V and J ends were trimmed by 4 bases and 0 bases, with 10 bases remaining between them. CDR1 LNHDA and CDR2 SQIVND come from the germline V gene (reference sequence). This CDR3 is 16 amino acids long. CDR3 in DNA: TGTGCCAGTAGTAGTAGACAGCGCTCTGGGGCCAACGTCCTGACTTTC. It specifies CASSSRQRSGANVLTF.

This clone was detected only once. The chain recombines TRBV25-1 with TRBJ2-5; possibly TRBD2 for D (6 bases). Germline CDR1 is MGHDK and CDR2 is SYGVNS. V lost 3 bases and J 0 bases, leaving 8 bases between the germline ends. CDR3 length: 14 residues. DNA of the CDR3: TGTGCCAGCAGTGAGGAGGGGTACCAAGAGACCCAGTACTTC. It yields the protein CASSEEGYQETQYF.

V is TRBV7-9 and J is TRBJ2-7, with TRBD1 matching 8 bases. The CDR3 loop spans 14 amino acids. V lost 1 base and J lost 5; bases outside the gene matches: 4. Germline CDR1 is SEHNR and CDR2 is FQNEAQ (reference sequence). The DNA of the CDR3 is TGTGCCAGCAGCTTAGAGGGACAGGCCGACGAGCAGTACTTC. This sequence encodes CASSLEGQADEQYF.

The genes are TRBV9 and TRBJ2-1, with a possible D match to TRBD2 (6 bases). V dropped 3 bases and J dropped 1 base, with 8 bases sitting between them. The CDR3 contains 14 residues. Germline CDR1 and CDR2: SGDLS and YYNGEE. The CDR3 loop reads CASSAAGSYNEQFF. The CDR3 DNA sequence: TGTGCCAGCAGCGCCGCGGGGTCCTACAATGAGCAGTTCTTC.

This clone was found once. J is TRBJ2-7 and V is TRBV28, with 8 bases identical to TRBD2. The CDR3 length is 15 residues. Germline V gene data show CDR1 as MDHEN and CDR2 as SYDVKM. V dropped 5 bases and J dropped 2; count of bases not matched to a gene: 8. DNA of the CDR3: TGTGCCAGCAGTCCCCCGGGGGGGGCTACCTACGAGCAGTACTTC. Protein product: CASSPPGGATYEQYF. Based on the CDR3 plus reference TRBV28 and TRBJ2-7, the full variable domain is DVKVTQSSRYLVKRTGEKVFLECVQDMDHENMFWYRQDPGLGLRLIYFSYDVKMKEKGDIPEGYSVSREKKERFSLILESASTNQTSMYLCASSPPGGATYEQYFGPGTRLTVT.